Presented here are 11 T cell receptor beta chains from one specimen sequenced in a study of Ad26.COV2.S vaccination and SARS-CoV-2 variants. The protocol was immunoSEQ multiplex PCR, while the TCRdb copy is restricted to in-frame clones and leaves out a portion. This repertoire shows 350,000 to 500,000 clones, 89% found once; its top ten account for around 2.5%. As for treatment: around 19 received Ad26.COV2.S at low or high dose, single or two shots; about five received placebo; per-sample allocation not given. The investigators took samples on day 63 after the first vaccine or placebo injection. The sample consisted of peripheral blood, taken in a trial of Ad26.COV2.S vaccine versus placebo. Receptors originate from a person aged 18-60 years who received the Ad26.COV2.S COVID-19 vaccine or a placebo.

The CDR3 DNA follows: TGTGCCAGCGGACGGCTTAATGAAAAACTGTTTTTT. Translating gives CASGRLNEKLFF. V usage is TRBV2 and J usage is TRBJ1-4; no clear D gene. The CDR3 totals 12 residues. The V gene lost 8 bases and the J gene lost 4 bases, with 8 bases spanning the gap. Germline assignment: CDR1 SNHLY and CDR2 FYNNEI.

The CDR3 sequence is CASSQDRGKGQPQHF. CDR3 DNA sequence: TGTGCCAGCAGCCAAGATCGGGGGAAAGGGCAGCCCCAGCATTTT. This chain joins TRBV4-2 and TRBJ1-5, with D tentatively TRBD1 (5 bases). The CDR3 is made up of 15 amino acids. Germline V gives CDR1 LGHNA, CDR2 YNFKEQ. Trimming left V 0 bases short and J 7 bases short, with 13 bases between.

V usage is TRBV7-9 and J usage is TRBJ1-4; 10 bases match TRBD1. Germline CDR1 is SEHNR and CDR2 is FQNEAQ (reference sequence). V was clipped by 4 bases and J by 7 bases; unmatched bases: 6. This CDR3 spans 15 amino acids. CDR3: CASSSRQGAREKLFF. CDR3 bases: TGTGCCAGCAGCTCACGACAGGGGGCTCGTGAAAAACTGTTTTTT.

The chain couples TRBV6-5 to TRBJ2-7, with D uncertain. Trimming took 6 bases from V and 5 from J, leaving 11 bases between them. The CDR3 is 12 residues long. Germline assignment: CDR1 MNHEY and CDR2 SVGAGI. CDR3 protein: CASRQVPDEQYF. DNA for the CDR3: TGTGCCAGCAGGCAGGTCCCTGACGAGCAGTACTTC.

The chain couples TRBV2 to TRBJ2-7; the match to TRBD2 covers 9 bases. V trimming: 6 bases; J trimming: 2 bases; junction bases outside the gene matches: 5. The CDR3 has 14 residues. The germline gives CDR1 SNHLY, CDR2 FYNNEI. CDR3 region: CASRVAGATYEQYF. In DNA form, the CDR3 reads TGTGCCAGCAGAGTAGCGGGGGCCACCTACGAGCAGTACTTC.

The chain carries TRBV25-1 and TRBJ2-3; perhaps TRBD2 as D (6 bases). V was cut by 3 bases and J by 5 bases, with 15 bases left in between. The germline V gene has CDR1 MGHDK and CDR2 SYGVNS. The CDR3 totals 15 residues. The CDR3 DNA reads as TGTGCCAGCAGTGATTTGAGCGGGCCTGGAGATACGCAGTATTTT. This gives the protein CASSDLSGPGDTQYF.

The rearrangement joins TRBV28 to TRBJ1-4, with 9 bases aligning to TRBD1. CDR3 size: 15 residues. J lost 8 bases, V lost 4 bases, and 8 bases had no gene match. The germline V gene encodes CDR1 MDHEN and CDR2 SYDVKM. This chain's CDR3 is CASSSVTGGREKLFF. As DNA, the CDR3 is TGTGCCAGCAGTTCCGTAACAGGGGGCAGAGAAAAACTGTTTTTT. Using reference TRBV28 and TRBJ1-4 for the parts outside the CDR3, the full variable domain is DVKVTQSSRYLVKRTGEKVFLECVQDMDHENMFWYRQDPGLGLRLIYFSYDVKMKEKGDIPEGYSVSREKKERFSLILESASTNQTSMYLCASSSVTGGREKLFFGSGTQLSVL.

J is TRBJ1-6 and V is TRBV7-9; D is unresolved. Germline V gene lookup returns CDR1 SEHNR and CDR2 FQNEAQ (reference sequence). Trimming removed 3 bases from V and 5 bases from J, with 11 bases in between. CDR3 size: 15 residues. The CDR3, as DNA: TGTGCCAGCAGCTTGGAGGGTTCAAATAATTCACCCCTCCACTTT. It is translated as CASSLEGSNNSPLHF.

This sequence joins TRBV20-1 and TRBJ2-5; D is unresolved. Trimming stripped 3 bases from V and 5 bases from J, with 4 bases between. This CDR3 is 10 amino acids long. CDR1 is DFQATT, CDR2 SNEGSKA, per germline (reference sequence). CDR3: CSASAETQYF. The CDR3 DNA is TGCAGTGCTAGCGCGGAGACCCAGTACTTC.

The CDR3 DNA is TGTGCCAGCAGCGTAGGAAGCAGGGGCTACGAGCAGTACTTC. Protein product: CASSVGSRGYEQYF. This chain uses TRBV9 with TRBJ2-7; D is possibly TRBD1 (6 bases). The CDR3 has 14 residues. Per the germline V gene, CDR1 is SGDLS and CDR2 is YYNGEE. V was pared by 0 bases and J by 3 bases, with 10 bases between. Combining the CDR3 with reference TRBV9 and TRBJ2-7 gives the whole variable domain DSGVTQTPKHLITATGQRVTLRCSPRSGDLSVYWYQQSLDQGLQFLIQYYNGEERAKGNILERFSAQQFPDLHSELNLSSLELGDSALYFCASSVGSRGYEQYFGPGTRLTVT.

The count of this clone is one. CDR3 sequence: CASSQHSRGYGYTF. CDR3 DNA: TGCGCCAGCAGCCAACATTCCAGGGGCTATGGCTACACCTTC. The genes are TRBV4-1 and TRBJ1-2; perhaps TRBD1 as D (6 bases). From germline, CDR1 is MGHRA and CDR2 YSYEKL. The CDR3 has 14 residues. The ends were cut back, 2 bases at V and 4 bases at J, with 11 bases in the middle.